This is a list of T cell receptor beta chains from one sample in a study of quantifying T cell responses using KT2 cells. TCRdb re-called the UMI-ligation and nested PCR reads through MiXCR, storing one row per CDR3 protein. The table lists 40,000 to 50,000 distinct CDR3 sequences, approximately 17% of them singletons. Specimen: PBMCs spiked with cells of the T cell clone KT2. These receptors all come from a human donor. CDR3s include the opening cysteine and the closing phenylalanine or tryptophan. D genes are given only for firm matches. A clone size is listed for some rows: how often the clone was seen (once, few, many), or a class if it is expanded.

clone_size j_call v_call d_call cdr3_nt cdr3_aa
- TRBJ2-3 TRBV2 - TGTGCCAGCAGTGAAGGGACTGTAACTGGCGATACGCAGTATTTT CASSEGTVTGDTQYF
- TRBJ1-5 TRBV10-2 TRBD1 TGCGCCAGCACCAGCGGACAGGGAAATCAGCCCCAGCATTTT CASTSGQGNQPQHF
few TRBJ2-3 TRBV5-5 TRBD2 TGTGCCAGCAGCTCCGTGACTAGCACAATGGATACGCAGTATTTT CASSSVTSTMDTQYF
- TRBJ1-5 TRBV10-3 TRBD1 TGTGCCATCAGTGTAGGGGGCGATCAGCCCCAGCATTTT CAISVGGDQPQHF
few TRBJ1-5 TRBV3-2 - TGTGCCAGCAGCTCAAGAGGGGGATCTCAGCCCCAGCATTTT CASSSRGGSQPQHF
- TRBJ2-5 TRBV15 TRBD2 TGTGCCACCAGCATATCACCGGGACTAGGAGAGACCCAGTACTTC CATSISPGLGETQYF
few TRBJ2-7 TRBV5-1 - TGCGCCAGCAGCGCCGGACAGTCCTACGAGCAGTACTTC CASSAGQSYEQYF
many TRBJ2-1 TRBV12-3/TRBV12-4 TRBD2 TGTGCCAGCTACCTCAGACCGGGACTAGCGGGGGGAAGCTCCTACAATGAGCAGTTCTTC CASYLRPGLAGGSSYNEQFF
few TRBJ2-3 TRBV4-3 TRBD2 TGCGCCAGCAGCCCAACTAGCGGGGGAGCCACAGATACGCAGTATTTT CASSPTSGGATDTQYF
few TRBJ2-1 TRBV3-1 TRBD2 TGTGCCAGCAGTTTACTAGCGGGAGGGCGCAATGAGCAGTTCTTC CASSLLAGGRNEQFF
many TRBJ1-5 TRBV20-1 TRBD1 TGCAGTGCTCGGGGGACAGGGGCCTGGGGCAATCAGCCCCAGCATTTT CSARGTGAWGNQPQHF
- TRBJ1-4 TRBV7-8 - TGTGCCAGCAGCATCGAGGGGATGCGGCATGAAAAACTGTTTTTT CASSIEGMRHEKLFF
many TRBJ2-3 TRBV6-4 - TGTGCCAGCAGTGGGACAGACACAGATACGCAGTATTTT CASSGTDTDTQYF
few TRBJ2-6 TRBV7-3 - TGTGCCAGCAGCTTAGGGCAGGGTGAAGGGGCCAACGTCCTGACTTTC CASSLGQGEGANVLTF
- TRBJ2-5 TRBV4-1 TRBD2 TGCGCCAGCAGCCAAGAAAGGTCTAGCGGGGGAAGAGAGACCCAGTACTTC CASSQERSSGGRETQYF
- TRBJ2-1 TRBV13 TRBD2 TGTGCCAGCAGCTCCTTACCGGGACTAGCGGACAATGAGCAGTTCTTC CASSSLPGLADNEQFF
few TRBJ1-4 TRBV4-3 - TGCGCCAGCAGCCAAGATCCAGAACGGGAAAAACTGTTTTTT CASSQDPEREKLFF
few TRBJ2-2 TRBV20-1 TRBD2 TGCAGTGCCCTTGGACTAGCGGGAAACCCCGGGGAGCTGTTTTTT CSALGLAGNPGELFF
few TRBJ2-7 TRBV2 TRBD1 TGTGCCAGCAGCTCGGACAGGGGGCGATACGAGCAGTACTTC CASSSDRGRYEQYF
few TRBJ2-5 TRBV6-5 TRBD1 TGTGCCAGCAGTTCAACAGGGGGCAGGGAGACCCAGTACTTC CASSSTGGRETQYF
many TRBJ2-4 TRBV5-5 - TGTGCCAGCCTCATTGAGACAGCCAAAAACATTCAGTACTTC CASLIETAKNIQYF
few TRBJ2-5 TRBV21-1 - TGTGCCAGCAGCAGAAATCTAGCGACGTACAGAGAGACCCAGTACTTC CASSRNLATYRETQYF
few TRBJ1-5 TRBV12-3/TRBV12-4 - TGTGCCAGCAGTTTAGGATGGAGTGATCAGCCCCAGCATTTT CASSLGWSDQPQHF
- TRBJ2-3 TRBV9 TRBD1 TGTGCCAGCAGCGAGAATACAGGGGGCGCGGATACGCAGTATTTT CASSENTGGADTQYF
- TRBJ2-5 TRBV4-2 TRBD2 TGTGCCAGCAGCCTCAGCGGGGGGTCACGAGAGACCCAGTACTTC CASSLSGGSRETQYF
few TRBJ1-3 TRBV11-2 - TGTGCCAGCAGCCGCTTGGGAGCCTCTGGAAACACCATATATTTT CASSRLGASGNTIYF
- TRBJ1-6 TRBV6-5 - TGTGCCAGCAGCCCCTGGCTCAGCTCCTATAATTCACCCCTCCACTTT CASSPWLSSYNSPLHF
few TRBJ1-5 TRBV5-5 - TGTGCCAGCAGCCGGTGGCAGGGCGCTCAGCCCCAGCATTTT CASSRWQGAQPQHF
few TRBJ1-5 TRBV6-5 - TGTGCCACCGCCCAGGGAGGCAATCAGCCCCAGCATTTT CATAQGGNQPQHF
few TRBJ2-7 TRBV6-2/TRBV6-3 - TGTGCCAGCAGTCCGCCCCGGGTTACGGGATCATCCTACGAGCAGTACTTC CASSPPRVTGSSYEQYF
- TRBJ2-7 TRBV20-1 TRBD2 TGCAGTGCTAGGGCTACTAGCGGGAGATTCACCTACGAGCAGTACTTC CSARATSGRFTYEQYF
- TRBJ2-5 TRBV9 TRBD2 TGTGCCAGCAGCGTCGGGGGGATGGAGACCCAGTACTTC CASSVGGMETQYF
- TRBJ2-2 TRBV12-3/TRBV12-4 TRBD2 TGTGCCAGCATTGAGGGACTAGCGGGATGGACCGGGGAGCTGTTTTTT CASIEGLAGWTGELFF
many TRBJ1-5 TRBV19 - TGTGCCAGTATCGGGCTGGAAAATCAGCCCCAGCATTTT CASIGLENQPQHF
- TRBJ2-3 TRBV2 - TGTGCCAGCAGCGAGACCACAGATACGCAGTATTTT CASSETTDTQYF
many TRBJ2-1 TRBV7-9 - TGTGCCAGCAGTCCCTTGAGGAGCGGCTCCTACAATGAGCAGTTCTTC CASSPLRSGSYNEQFF
few TRBJ1-5 TRBV5-1 - TGCGCCAGCAGCTTGACCTACACAGGGTTGGAACAGCCCCAGCATTTT CASSLTYTGLEQPQHF
many TRBJ2-5 TRBV12-3/TRBV12-4 TRBD2 TGTGCCAGCAGTTTGGGGGGGTGGGTTGGAAAGACCCAGTACTTC CASSLGGWVGKTQYF
- TRBJ1-2 TRBV7-9 - TGTGCCAGTCGTGGGGCCTACTATGGCTACACCTTC CASRGAYYGYTF
few TRBJ2-1 TRBV24-1 - TGTGCCACCAGTGATTCCTCAAGCGGAGGATACTACAATGAGCAGTTCTTC CATSDSSSGGYYNEQFF
- TRBJ2-2 TRBV5-6 - TGTGCCAGCAGCTTGGTCTCCAGGGGCCGGGAGCTGTTTTTT CASSLVSRGRELFF
- TRBJ1-4 TRBV28 - TGTGCCAGCAGTTTATGGGGGATTAGAGGTGAAAAACTGTTTTTT CASSLWGIRGEKLFF
few TRBJ2-7 TRBV12-3/TRBV12-4 TRBD1 TGTGCCAGCAGTTTCTCCGGGACAGGAACCTGCGAGCAGTACTTC CASSFSGTGTCEQYF